Presented here are 7 T cell receptor beta chains from one specimen sequenced in a study of T cells in Graves' hyperthyroidism and ophthalmopathy. Researchers took RNA transcripts and amplified the TCR beta CDR3 regions from them. During a first-round RT-PCR of the TCR CDR3, the HTBI primer set was used. MiXCR, applied by TCRdb to the multiplex PCR reads, yields one record per CDR3 protein. The sample records 730,000 or so distinct CDR3 sequences, 18% being singletons. What was sequenced was blood. These receptors were collected from a woman in her forties or fifties with Graves' hyperthyroidism that later progressed to Graves' ophthalmopathy.

This clonotype has a handful of counts. This rearrangement joins TRBV9 to TRBJ2-2; the D call may be TRBD1 or TRBD2 (5 bases each). The V gene's germline CDR1 is SGDLS and CDR2 YYNGEE. The V gene lost 4 bases and the J gene lost 1 base, with 14 bases spanning the gap. The CDR3 runs 16 residues. The CDR3 DNA is TGTGCCAGCAGCAAACCGGGGCAGGAGAACACCGGGGAGCTGTTTTTT. Translating it yields CASSKPGQENTGELFF.

The genes are TRBV6-2 or TRBV6-3 and TRBJ1-1; D gene unclear. Trimming shortened V by 2 bases and J by 5 bases, and 9 bases separated the two germline ends. The germline V gene encodes CDR1 MNHEY and CDR2 SVGEGT. The CDR3 consists of 13 residues. The CDR3 loop is CASSYPSNTEAFF. The DNA for the CDR3 is TGTGCCAGCAGTTACCCCAGTAATACTGAAGCTTTCTTT.

For the CDR3, the DNA is TGTGCCAGTAGCGTCTTGGACAGCATCAATCAGCCCCAGCATTTT. Protein sequence: CASSVLDSINQPQHF. This chain connects TRBV19 to TRBJ1-5; TRBD1 is a possible D gene (6 bases). In germline, CDR1 is LNHDA, CDR2 SQIVND (reference sequence). This CDR3 contains 15 residues. The germline V and J ends were trimmed by 6 bases and 3 bases, with 15 bases remaining between them.

This clonotype was seen repeatedly, ten times or more. The chain couples TRBV12-3 or TRBV12-4 to TRBJ2-2; either TRBD1 or TRBD2 may fit D (6 bases each). V shed 6 bases and J shed 3 bases, with 11 bases lying between them. The CDR3 totals 14 residues. The CDR3 nucleotides read TGTGCCAGCAGGCCTGGGGGGCACACCGGGGAGCTGTTTTTT. Its translation is CASRPGGHTGELFF.

This clonotype was detected ten times or more. This chain links TRBV20-1 with TRBJ1-6; D is unclear. The CDR3 has 16 residues. Germline V gene data show CDR1 as DFQATT and CDR2 as SNEGSKA (reference sequence). V lost 0 bases, J lost 6 bases, and 15 bases lay in between. The CDR3: CSARDLGFDLNSPLHF. The CDR3 DNA reads TGCAGTGCTAGAGATCTCGGGTTCGACCTTAATTCACCCCTCCACTTT.

The chain carries TRBV7-2 and TRBJ2-7; D unresolved. Germline V lookup: CDR1 SGHTA, CDR2 FQGNSA. This CDR3 region has 13 residues. The V gene lost 3 bases and the J gene lost 5 bases, with 11 bases spanning the gap. The chain's CDR3 is CASSLITIHEQYF. As DNA, the CDR3 is TGTGCCAGCAGCTTGATTACCATACACGAGCAGTACTTC.

There are many counts of this clonotype. V gene TRBV12-3 or TRBV12-4 combines with J gene TRBJ1-1, with 9 bases aligning to TRBD1. This CDR3 region has 14 residues. Unmatched junction bases numbered 6, after V lost 6 bases and J lost 4 bases. For the CDR3, the DNA is TGTGCCAGCAGAGATCTGGACAGGGGCACTGAAGCTTTCTTT. As protein: CASRDLDRGTEAFF.